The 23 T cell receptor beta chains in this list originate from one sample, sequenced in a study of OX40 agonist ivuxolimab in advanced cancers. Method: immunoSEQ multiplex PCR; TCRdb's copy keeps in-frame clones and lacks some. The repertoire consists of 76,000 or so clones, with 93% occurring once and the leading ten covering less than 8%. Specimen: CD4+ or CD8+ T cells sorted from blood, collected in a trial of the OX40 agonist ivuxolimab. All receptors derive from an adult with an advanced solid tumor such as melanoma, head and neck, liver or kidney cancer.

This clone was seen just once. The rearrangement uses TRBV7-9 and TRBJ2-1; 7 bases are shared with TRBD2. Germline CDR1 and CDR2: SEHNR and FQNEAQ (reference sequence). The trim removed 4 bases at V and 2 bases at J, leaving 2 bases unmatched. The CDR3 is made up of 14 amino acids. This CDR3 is CASSSGLAYNEQFF. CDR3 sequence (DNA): TGTGCCAGCAGCTCAGGACTAGCCTACAATGAGCAGTTCTTC.

CDR3 DNA sequence: TGCGCCAGCAGTCGGTGGCAGGCTGGGAGGGCTGAAGCTTTCTTT. Its translation is CASSRWQAGRAEAFF. The V call is TRBV23-1, the J call TRBJ1-1, with no clear D. TRBV23-1 is annotated as an ORF whose role is uncertain. V was pared by 4 bases and J by 6 bases, with 18 bases between. The CDR3 sequence is 15 residues long.

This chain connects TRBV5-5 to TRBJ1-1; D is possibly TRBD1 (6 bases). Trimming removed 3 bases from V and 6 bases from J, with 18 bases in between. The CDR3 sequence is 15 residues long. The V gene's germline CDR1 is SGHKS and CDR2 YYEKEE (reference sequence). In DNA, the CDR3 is TGTGCCAGCAGCTCACAGATCCAGGGGTGGGCTGAAGCTTTCTTT. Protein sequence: CASSSQIQGWAEAFF.

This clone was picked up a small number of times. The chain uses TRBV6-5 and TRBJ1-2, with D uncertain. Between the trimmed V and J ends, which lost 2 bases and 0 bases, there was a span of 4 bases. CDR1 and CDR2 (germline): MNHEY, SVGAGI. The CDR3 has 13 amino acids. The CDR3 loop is CASSYEANYGYTF. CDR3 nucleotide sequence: TGTGCCAGCAGTTACGAGGCTAACTATGGCTACACCTTC.

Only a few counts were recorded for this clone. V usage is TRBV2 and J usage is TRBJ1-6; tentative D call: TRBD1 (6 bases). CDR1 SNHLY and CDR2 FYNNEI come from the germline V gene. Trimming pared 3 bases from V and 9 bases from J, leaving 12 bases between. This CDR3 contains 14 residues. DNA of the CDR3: TGTGCCAGCAGTGACGGGGGGCGGTTTTCACCCCTCCACTTT. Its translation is CASSDGGRFSPLHF.

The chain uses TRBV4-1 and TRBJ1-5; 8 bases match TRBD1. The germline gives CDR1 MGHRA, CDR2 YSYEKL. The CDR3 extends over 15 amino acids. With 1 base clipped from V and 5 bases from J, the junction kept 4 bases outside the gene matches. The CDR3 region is CASSQVQGADQPQHF. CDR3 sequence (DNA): TGCGCCAGCAGCCAAGTCCAGGGGGCGGATCAGCCCCAGCATTTT.

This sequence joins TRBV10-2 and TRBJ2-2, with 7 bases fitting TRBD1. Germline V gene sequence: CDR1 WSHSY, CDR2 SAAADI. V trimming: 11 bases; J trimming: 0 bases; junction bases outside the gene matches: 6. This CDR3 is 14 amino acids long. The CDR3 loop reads CAVTGTANTGELFF. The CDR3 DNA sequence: TGCGCCGTCACCGGGACAGCGAACACCGGGGAGCTGTTTTTT.

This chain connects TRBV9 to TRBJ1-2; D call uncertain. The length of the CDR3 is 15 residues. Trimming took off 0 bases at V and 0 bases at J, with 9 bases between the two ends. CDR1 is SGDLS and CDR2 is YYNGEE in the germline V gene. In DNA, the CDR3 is TGTGCCAGCAGCGTAGGGACGCAAGCTAACTATGGCTACACCTTC. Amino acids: CASSVGTQANYGYTF.

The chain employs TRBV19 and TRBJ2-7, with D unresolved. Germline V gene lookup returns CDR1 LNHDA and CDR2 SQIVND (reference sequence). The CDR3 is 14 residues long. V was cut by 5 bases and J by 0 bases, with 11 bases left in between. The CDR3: CASSGPASSYEQYF. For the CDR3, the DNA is TGTGCCAGTAGTGGGCCGGCAAGCTCCTACGAGCAGTACTTC.

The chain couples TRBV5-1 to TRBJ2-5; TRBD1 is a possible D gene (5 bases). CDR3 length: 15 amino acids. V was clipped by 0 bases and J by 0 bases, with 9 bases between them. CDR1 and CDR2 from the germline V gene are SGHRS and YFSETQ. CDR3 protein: CASSLGSGYQETQYF. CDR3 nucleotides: TGCGCCAGCAGCTTGGGATCAGGGTACCAAGAGACCCAGTACTTC.

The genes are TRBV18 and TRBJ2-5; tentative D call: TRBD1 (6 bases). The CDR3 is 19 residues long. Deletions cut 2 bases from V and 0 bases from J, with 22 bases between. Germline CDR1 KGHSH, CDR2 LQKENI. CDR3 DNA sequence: TGTGCCAGCTCACCATTGACAGGACCCCGCTCCCCAGACCAAGAGACCCAGTACTTC. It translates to CASSPLTGPRSPDQETQYF.

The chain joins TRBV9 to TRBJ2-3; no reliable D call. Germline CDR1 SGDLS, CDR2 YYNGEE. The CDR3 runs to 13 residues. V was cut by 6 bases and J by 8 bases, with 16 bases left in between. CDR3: CASNNDETSTQYF. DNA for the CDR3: TGTGCCAGCAACAACGACGAGACATCTACGCAGTATTTT.

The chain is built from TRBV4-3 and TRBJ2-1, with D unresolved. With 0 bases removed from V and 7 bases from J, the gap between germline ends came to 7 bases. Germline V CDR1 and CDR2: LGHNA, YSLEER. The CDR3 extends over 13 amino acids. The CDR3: CASSQDWVNEQFF. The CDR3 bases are TGCGCCAGCAGCCAAGATTGGGTTAATGAGCAGTTCTTC.

CDR3 DNA sequence: TGTGCCACCAGTCTAGGACAGGGTCCCACTGAAGCTTTCTTT. Translating it yields CATSLGQGPTEAFF. This chain connects TRBV15 to TRBJ1-1; TRBD1 aligns across 8 bases. Germline assignment: CDR1 LNHNV and CDR2 YYDKDF (reference sequence). The CDR3 runs 14 residues. J gave up 4 bases and V 6 bases, and 7 bases lay outside the gene matches.

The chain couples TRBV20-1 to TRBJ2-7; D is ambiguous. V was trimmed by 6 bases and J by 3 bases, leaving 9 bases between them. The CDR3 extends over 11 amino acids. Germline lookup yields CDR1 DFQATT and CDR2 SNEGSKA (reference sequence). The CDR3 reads CSARHLYEQYF. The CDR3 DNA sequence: TGCAGTGCCAGACATCTCTACGAGCAGTACTTC.

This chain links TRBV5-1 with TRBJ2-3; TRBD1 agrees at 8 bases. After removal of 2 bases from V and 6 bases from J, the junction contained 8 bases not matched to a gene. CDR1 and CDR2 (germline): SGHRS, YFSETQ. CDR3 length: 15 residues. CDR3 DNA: TGCGCCAGCAGCTTCCATGGACAGGGAATGGATACGCAGTATTTT. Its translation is CASSFHGQGMDTQYF.

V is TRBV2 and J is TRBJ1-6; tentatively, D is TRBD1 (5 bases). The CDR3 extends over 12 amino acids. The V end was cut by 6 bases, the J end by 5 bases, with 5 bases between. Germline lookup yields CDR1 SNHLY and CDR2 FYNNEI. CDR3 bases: TGTGCCAGCAGACAGGATAATTCACCCCTCCACTTT. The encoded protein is CASRQDNSPLHF.

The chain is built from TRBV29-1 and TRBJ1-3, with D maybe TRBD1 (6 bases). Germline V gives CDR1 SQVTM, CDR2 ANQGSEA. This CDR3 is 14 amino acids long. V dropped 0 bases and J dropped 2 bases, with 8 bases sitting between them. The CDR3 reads CSVEEQGAGNTIYF. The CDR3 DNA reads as TGCAGCGTTGAAGAACAGGGTGCTGGAAACACCATATATTTT.

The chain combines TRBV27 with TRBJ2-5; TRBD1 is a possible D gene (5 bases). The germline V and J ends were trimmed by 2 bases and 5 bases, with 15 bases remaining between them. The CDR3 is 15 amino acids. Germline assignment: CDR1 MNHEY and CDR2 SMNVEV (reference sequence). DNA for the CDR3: TGTGCCAGCAGTTTACGTTTTAGCAGGGTGGAGACCCAGTACTTC. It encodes CASSLRFSRVETQYF.

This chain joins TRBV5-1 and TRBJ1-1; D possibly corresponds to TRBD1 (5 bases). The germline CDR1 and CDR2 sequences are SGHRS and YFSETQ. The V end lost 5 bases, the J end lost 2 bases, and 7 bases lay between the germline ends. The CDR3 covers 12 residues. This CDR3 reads CASRGGNTEAFF. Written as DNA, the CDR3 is TGCGCCAGCAGGGGGGGAAACACTGAAGCTTTCTTT.

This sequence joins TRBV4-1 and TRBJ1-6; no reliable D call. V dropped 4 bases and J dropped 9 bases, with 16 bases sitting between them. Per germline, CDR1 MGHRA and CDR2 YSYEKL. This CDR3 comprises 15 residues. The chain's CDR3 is CASSPVPGYGSPLHF. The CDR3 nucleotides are TGCGCCAGCAGCCCCGTGCCGGGTTACGGTTCACCCCTCCACTTT.

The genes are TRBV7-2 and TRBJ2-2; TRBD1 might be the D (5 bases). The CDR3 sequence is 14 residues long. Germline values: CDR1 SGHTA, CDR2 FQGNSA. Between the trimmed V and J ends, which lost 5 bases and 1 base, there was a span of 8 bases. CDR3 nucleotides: TGTGCCAGCAGCCGGACACAGAACACCGGGGAGCTGTTTTTT. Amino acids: CASSRTQNTGELFF. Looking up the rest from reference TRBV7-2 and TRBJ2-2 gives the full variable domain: GAGVSQSPSNKVTEKGKDVELRCDPISGHTALYWYRQSLGQGLEFLIYFQGNSAPDKSGLPSDRFSAERTGGSVSTLTIQRTQQEDSAVYLCASSRTQNTGELFFGEGSRLTVL.

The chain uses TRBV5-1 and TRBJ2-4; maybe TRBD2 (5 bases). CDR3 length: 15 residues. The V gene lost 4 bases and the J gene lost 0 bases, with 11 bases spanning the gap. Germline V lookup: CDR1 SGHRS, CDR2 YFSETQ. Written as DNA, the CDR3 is TGCGCCAGCAGCCCGGGATTCGGAGCCAAAAACATTCAGTACTTC. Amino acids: CASSPGFGAKNIQYF.